The 19 T cell receptor beta chains listed next were all sequenced from one sample in a study of T cells after yellow fever vaccination. Using its own MiXCR run on the 5' RACE reads, TCRdb lists one record per CDR3 protein. The sample holds hundreds of thousands of distinct CDR3 sequences; 12% are singletons and the top ten take around 14%. The starting material was PBMCs, obtained on the day of the yellow fever booster vaccination. The receptors come from a man aged 30 to 39 who received the YFV17D yellow fever vaccine.

The sample holds one count of this clonotype. This chain joins TRBV7-2 and TRBJ2-5; D is possibly TRBD1 or TRBD2 (5 bases each). Germline CDR1 is SGHTA and CDR2 is FQGNSA. The length of the CDR3 is 14 residues. The ends were cut back, 5 bases at V and 5 bases at J, with 15 bases in the middle. As DNA, the CDR3 is TGTGCCAGCAGCAAGGGACCAACGCGGGAGACCCAGTACTTC. Protein: CASSKGPTRETQYF.

This clonotype showed up many times. This sequence joins TRBV20-1 and TRBJ2-7, with a possible D match to TRBD2 (5 bases). The CDR3 loop spans 13 amino acids. Trimming removed 5 bases from V and 1 base from J, with 12 bases in between. CDR1 DFQATT and CDR2 SNEGSKA come from the germline V gene (reference sequence). In DNA form, the CDR3 reads TGCAGTGCTTATAACGGGATTTCCTACGAGCAGTACTTC. It encodes CSAYNGISYEQYF.

This rearrangement joins TRBV11-2 to TRBJ2-1, with D possibly TRBD1 on 7 matching bases. The CDR3 contains 16 residues. Trimming left V 5 bases short and J 3 bases short, with 17 bases between. CDR1 and CDR2 (germline): SGHAT, FQNNGV. The CDR3 spells CASSLPAGGNYNEQFF. Written as DNA, the CDR3 is TGTGCCAGCAGCCTTCCCGCAGGGGGGAACTACAATGAGCAGTTCTTC.

This chain uses TRBV20-1 with TRBJ2-7; D is perhaps TRBD1 (6 bases). The CDR3 sequence is 17 residues long. The germline V and J ends were trimmed by 5 bases and 4 bases, with 27 bases remaining between them. Germline CDR1 DFQATT, CDR2 SNEGSKA (reference sequence). CDR3 residues: CSAPYPTGNQGSYEQYF. CDR3 sequence (DNA): TGCAGTGCTCCATACCCCACAGGGAATCAAGGCTCGTACGAGCAGTACTTC.

The chain's CDR3 is CASSGGGIMNTEAFF. CDR3 nucleotide sequence: TGCGCCAGCAGTGGCGGGGGGATTATGAACACTGAAGCTTTCTTT. The genes are TRBV10-2 and TRBJ1-1; a possible D gene is TRBD1 (5 bases). Trimming pared 4 bases from V and 0 bases from J, leaving 12 bases between. CDR1 WSHSY and CDR2 SAAADI come from the germline V gene. The CDR3 covers 15 residues.

The CDR3 coding sequence is TGTGCCAGCAGCGCCGGGACACCGAACACCGGGGAGCTGTTTTTT. It translates to CASSAGTPNTGELFF. This chain connects TRBV5-5 to TRBJ2-2, with D maybe TRBD1 (6 bases). Germline V gene lookup returns CDR1 SGHKS and CDR2 YYEKEE (reference sequence). V lost 4 bases, J lost 0 bases, and 10 bases lay in between. The CDR3 extends over 15 amino acids.

This clonotype was picked up a small number of times. This chain uses TRBV10-3 with TRBJ2-3, with D perhaps matching TRBD2 (7 bases). Germline-derived CDR1 and CDR2 are ENHRY and SYGVKD. Trimming removed 6 bases at V and 5 bases at J, with 15 bases between. The CDR3 length is 14 residues. The CDR3 reads CAIRGTRGGDTQYF. Written as DNA, the CDR3 is TGTGCCATCAGAGGAACTAGGGGGGGAGATACGCAGTATTTT.

This clonotype occurred a few times. CDR3 DNA sequence: TGCAGCGTTGCGGACAGGGGGCGGACCTTAGAGCAGTACTTC. Its translation: CSVADRGRTLEQYF. The chain joins TRBV29-1 to TRBJ2-7; 11 nucleotides align to TRBD1. The CDR3 length is 14 residues. With V trimmed by 4 bases and J by 7 bases, 9 bases remained unmatched. Germline V gene sequence: CDR1 SQVTM, CDR2 ANQGSEA.

This clonotype was counted a few times. This chain uses TRBV20-1 with TRBJ2-5; D gene ambiguous. Looked up from germline, CDR1 is DFQATT and CDR2 is SNEGSKA (reference sequence). The CDR3 has 16 residues. Trimming removed 5 bases from V and 7 bases from J, with 26 bases in between. The CDR3 spells CSALRVGVIQDATQYF. CDR3 DNA: TGCAGTGCTCTTAGAGTAGGAGTGATACAAGATGCGACCCAGTACTTC.

This clonotype has just a few counts. The chain uses TRBV9 and TRBJ1-2; no clear D gene. The CDR3 runs to 12 residues. Germline CDR1 and CDR2: SGDLS and YYNGEE. V was clipped by 1 base and J by 14 bases, with 15 bases between them. Here the CDR3 reads CASSVPTHQITF. The CDR3 bases are TGTGCCAGCAGCGTACCCACCCACCAAATTACCTTC.

The gene calls are TRBV20-1 and TRBJ2-2; TRBD2 matches 9 bases. The CDR3 extends over 13 amino acids. Germline CDR1 DFQATT, CDR2 SNEGSKA (reference sequence). J was trimmed by 4 bases and V by 6 bases; bases with no gene match: 3. The CDR3 nucleotides are TGCAGTGCCAGTAGCGGGAGCACCGGGGAGCTGTTTTTT. This sequence encodes CSASSGSTGELFF.

This clonotype turned up a few times. The rearrangement joins TRBV28 to TRBJ1-4; no clear D. The germline gives CDR1 MDHEN, CDR2 SYDVKM. CDR3 length: 14 residues. V lost 7 bases and J 2 bases, leaving 11 bases between the germline ends. The CDR3 here is CASTPGVTNEKLFF. In DNA, the CDR3 is TGTGCCAGCACCCCTGGGGTGACTAATGAAAAACTGTTTTTT.

This clonotype was seen a few times. The rearrangement links TRBV28 to TRBJ2-5; 8 nucleotides match TRBD2. The CDR3 totals 16 residues. Germline trimming cut 3 bases from V and 0 bases from J; bases unmatched to any gene: 6. Germline values: CDR1 MDHEN, CDR2 SYDVKM. CDR3 bases: TGTGCCAGCAGTTTGGGAGGCGGGAGGTACCAAGAGACCCAGTACTTC. As protein: CASSLGGGRYQETQYF.

This rearrangement joins TRBV20-1 to TRBJ2-5; D is possibly TRBD1 (5 bases). The CDR3 runs to 13 residues. Germline-derived CDR1 and CDR2 are DFQATT and SNEGSKA (reference sequence). V lost 5 bases and J 2 bases, leaving 12 bases between the germline ends. Here the CDR3 DNA reads TGCAGTGCTGAAGGCCAGGGACAAGAGACCCAGTACTTC. Protein product: CSAEGQGQETQYF.

This clonotype appeared a few times. The chain recombines TRBV6-1 with TRBJ2-1; 9 bases agree with TRBD2. CDR1 is MNHNS, CDR2 SASEGT, per germline. V shed 11 bases, J shed 5 bases, and the junction held 10 bases outside the gene matches. This CDR3 comprises 14 residues. The CDR3 here is CACGGAGINNEQFF. The DNA for the CDR3 is TGTGCCTGCGGGGGGGCCGGAATTAACAATGAGCAGTTCTTC.

Only a few counts were recorded for this clonotype. Here the CDR3 DNA reads TGTGCCAGCAGTGCCGACCGAAGCTCCTACGAGCAGTACTTC. Translation gives CASSADRSSYEQYF. This chain uses TRBV3-1 with TRBJ2-7; D unresolved. This CDR3 contains 14 residues. Germline loops: CDR1 LGHDT, CDR2 YNNKEL (reference sequence). The ends were cut back, 6 bases at V and 0 bases at J, with 12 bases in the middle.

The chain recombines TRBV12-3 or TRBV12-4 with TRBJ1-5, with D perhaps TRBD1 (5 bases). The CDR3 sequence is 13 residues long. With 3 bases removed from V and 6 bases from J, the gap between germline ends came to 9 bases. CDR3 sequence (DNA): TGTGCCAGCAGTTTTGAGGGGTTTCAGCCCCAGCATTTT. Amino acids: CASSFEGFQPQHF.

This clonotype was seen a handful of times. The genes are TRBV4-2 and TRBJ2-5; 9 positions agree with TRBD2. Germline V gene sequence: CDR1 LGHNA, CDR2 YNFKEQ. The ends lost 0 bases at V and 2 bases at J; junction bases unmatched: 7. This CDR3 contains 17 residues. The CDR3 coding sequence is TGTGCCAGCAGCCAAGATCCAGCGGGAGGCCTTCAAGAGACCCAGTACTTC. Translating it yields CASSQDPAGGLQETQYF.

This clonotype was seen a handful of times. The chain couples TRBV5-1 to TRBJ1-1; D might be TRBD1 (6 bases). Trimming cost V 4 bases and J 5 bases, with 15 bases left between them. CDR3 length: 14 amino acids. The germline V gene has CDR1 SGHRS and CDR2 YFSETQ. The CDR3 DNA follows: TGCGCCAGCAGCCTTAACCAGGGGTTAACTGAAGCTTTCTTT. The encoded protein is CASSLNQGLTEAFF.